The entry that follows covers one T cell receptor beta chain sequence. The antigen is not known. Through negative isolation, CD4+ and CD8+ T cells were obtained, while TEMRA cells were enriched using FACS. This sample is drawn from a study of CD8 T cells in Susac syndrome. Study-wide points: CD4+ T cell repertoires in Susac syndrome lacked clonal expansion. It was acknowledged by the study that relatively few individuals were included in its TCR sequencing and HLA analysis.

Germline assignment: CDR1 SGHNT and CDR2 YYREEE (reference sequence). Trimming took 4 bases from V and 0 from J, leaving 10 bases between them. This CDR3 contains 15 residues. RNA was extracted with the RNeasy kit, and a quantity of 0.5 to 1 ug was reverse transcribed using random hexamers. The CDR3 of TCR beta was amplified by immunoSEQ multiplex PCR across 54 Vbeta and 13 Jbeta. TCRdb re-called the immunoSEQ multiplex PCR reads with MiXCR, one entry per CDR3 protein. The repertoire has roughly 220,000 distinct CDR3 sequences, around 93% of them found once; the top ten carry around 0.15%. The sample taken for sequencing was CD4+ T cells from PBMCs. The chain uses TRBV5-4 and TRBJ2-2; D gene uncertain. This sequence originates from a human donor with Susac syndrome. As DNA, the CDR3 is TGTGCCAGCAGCAGCATTTTCCCGAACACCGGGGAGCTGTTTTTT. Amino acid sequence: CASSSIFPNTGELFF.